Listed below are T cell receptor beta chains from one sample, sequenced in a study of shared clonotypes between healthy human individuals. Measured with immunoSEQ multiplex PCR; TCRdb has only the in-frame clones, and not every one. Among under 2,000,000 clones, approximately 94% were seen once, and the ten largest hold approximately 1%. The sample comprised naive CD8+ T cells sorted from blood. These receptors originate from a man younger than 35 in good health. Both conserved end residues are part of each CDR3. Each record gives: J gene, V gene, clone size, D gene, CDR3 DNA, CDR3 protein. D genes are given only for firm matches. Not every row has a clone size; where given, it reads once, few, many or a size class.

J gene: TRBJ1-1; V gene: TRBV4-3; clone size: NA; D gene: TRBD1; CDR3 DNA: TGCGCCAGCAGCCAAGAACAGGGGAGCACTGAAGCTTTCTTT; CDR3 protein: CASSQEQGSTEAFF
J gene: TRBJ2-7; V gene: TRBV6-5; clone size: NA; D gene: TRBD1; CDR3 DNA: TGTGCCAGCAGTACCGCCGGGACAGGGCCCTACGAGCAGTACTTC; CDR3 protein: CASSTAGTGPYEQYF
J gene: TRBJ2-1; V gene: TRBV27; clone size: NA; D gene: TRBD2; CDR3 DNA: TGTGCCAGCAGTTTATTGGTTGCGGGAGGGACCTACAATGAGCAGTTCTTC; CDR3 protein: CASSLLVAGGTYNEQFF
J gene: TRBJ1-6; V gene: TRBV7-6; clone size: NA; D gene: NA; CDR3 DNA: TGTGCCAGCAGCTTAGCGGCAGATAATAATTCACCCCTCCACTTT; CDR3 protein: CASSLAADNNSPLHF
J gene: TRBJ1-5; V gene: TRBV6-5; clone size: NA; D gene: TRBD1; CDR3 DNA: TGTGCCAGCAGTCTTACAGGGGCAGAAAATCAGCCCCAGCATTTT; CDR3 protein: CASSLTGAENQPQHF
J gene: TRBJ2-5; V gene: TRBV7-6; clone size: NA; D gene: NA; CDR3 DNA: TGTGCCAGCAGCTTCGACGGGAGTTTGGAGACCCAGTACTTC; CDR3 protein: CASSFDGSLETQYF
J gene: TRBJ1-1; V gene: TRBV11-2; clone size: NA; D gene: NA; CDR3 DNA: TGTGCCAGCAGCTTATTGGCGTCTGAAGCTTTCTTT; CDR3 protein: CASSLLASEAFF
J gene: TRBJ1-5; V gene: TRBV27; clone size: few; D gene: NA; CDR3 DNA: TGTGCCAGCAGTCCCATTAATAGCAATCAGCCCCAGCATTTT; CDR3 protein: CASSPINSNQPQHF
J gene: TRBJ2-1; V gene: TRBV18; clone size: NA; D gene: TRBD1; CDR3 DNA: TGTGCCAGCTCACAGCCGGGACAGCTATCCTACAATGAGCAGTTCTTC; CDR3 protein: CASSQPGQLSYNEQFF
J gene: TRBJ1-1; V gene: TRBV25-1; clone size: NA; D gene: NA; CDR3 DNA: TGTGCCAGCAGTGGGGGGTACACTGAAGCTTTCTTT; CDR3 protein: CASSGGYTEAFF
J gene: TRBJ2-7; V gene: TRBV6-1; clone size: once; D gene: TRBD1; CDR3 DNA: TGTGCCAGCAGGCCGGGACAGGGGTACGAGCAGTACTTC; CDR3 protein: CASRPGQGYEQYF
J gene: TRBJ2-1; V gene: TRBV6-5; clone size: NA; D gene: NA; CDR3 DNA: TGTGCCAGCAGTTACCTGGGTGAGCAGTTCTTC; CDR3 protein: CASSYLGEQFF
J gene: TRBJ2-4; V gene: TRBV6-5; clone size: NA; D gene: NA; CDR3 DNA: TGTGCCAGCAGGCATCGGGGGGCGGCCAAAAACATTCAGTACTTC; CDR3 protein: CASRHRGAAKNIQYF
J gene: TRBJ2-7; V gene: TRBV4-1; clone size: NA; D gene: NA; CDR3 DNA: TGCGCCAGCAGCCCCGGGCAGGAAGCGTACGAGCAGTACTTC; CDR3 protein: CASSPGQEAYEQYF
J gene: TRBJ2-3; V gene: TRBV9; clone size: NA; D gene: NA; CDR3 DNA: TGTGCCAGCAGCGTAGAATGGGGGGCCCGCACAGATACGCAGTATTTT; CDR3 protein: CASSVEWGARTDTQYF
J gene: TRBJ2-4; V gene: TRBV11-3; clone size: NA; D gene: NA; CDR3 DNA: TGTGCCAGCAGCTTAGTTCCAGGGAACATTCAGTACTTC; CDR3 protein: CASSLVPGNIQYF
J gene: TRBJ1-5; V gene: TRBV4-1; clone size: NA; D gene: NA; CDR3 DNA: TGCGCCAGCAGCCAAGGGTCCGGGAACAATCAGCCCCAGCATTTT; CDR3 protein: CASSQGSGNNQPQHF
J gene: TRBJ2-7; V gene: TRBV30; clone size: NA; D gene: TRBD1; CDR3 DNA: TGTGCCTGGAGCCCTAGGACAGGTCTACCCTACGAGCAGTACTTC; CDR3 protein: CAWSPRTGLPYEQYF
J gene: TRBJ2-3; V gene: TRBV5-6; clone size: NA; D gene: NA; CDR3 DNA: TGTGCCAGCAGCCCTCTCCGGGCAGGGCTTACAGATACGCAGTATTTT; CDR3 protein: CASSPLRAGLTDTQYF
J gene: TRBJ2-7; V gene: TRBV27; clone size: NA; D gene: NA; CDR3 DNA: TGTGCCAGCAGTACCAGACGGATGATTGACCACGAGCAGTACTTC; CDR3 protein: CASSTRRMIDHEQYF
J gene: TRBJ2-7; V gene: TRBV7-9; clone size: NA; D gene: NA; CDR3 DNA: TGTGCCAGCCGACAGGGTAGTAGCGGAGACGAGCAGTACTTC; CDR3 protein: CASRQGSSGDEQYF
J gene: TRBJ2-1; V gene: TRBV27; clone size: NA; D gene: NA; CDR3 DNA: TGTGCCAGCAGTTTATTCCCGGGAGTCTCCTACAATGAGCAGTTCTTC; CDR3 protein: CASSLFPGVSYNEQFF
J gene: TRBJ1-1; V gene: TRBV13; clone size: NA; D gene: NA; CDR3 DNA: TGTGCCAGCAGCTTAAGAGGGAACACTGAAGCTTTCTTT; CDR3 protein: CASSLRGNTEAFF
J gene: TRBJ1-3; V gene: TRBV7-6; clone size: NA; D gene: TRBD1; CDR3 DNA: TGTGCCAGCAGCCCGACAGGGTCCCCAAACACCATATATTTT; CDR3 protein: CASSPTGSPNTIYF
J gene: TRBJ2-1; V gene: TRBV4-1; clone size: NA; D gene: NA; CDR3 DNA: TGCGCCAGCAGCCGCCTATCGGGTCATGGAAGCGATGAGCAGTTCTTC; CDR3 protein: CASSRLSGHGSDEQFF
J gene: TRBJ2-2; V gene: TRBV7-9; clone size: NA; D gene: TRBD2; CDR3 DNA: TGTGCCAGCAGCCGCCTTCTCAGCGGGGAGGTTCTCACCGGGGAGCTGTTTTTT; CDR3 protein: CASSRLLSGEVLTGELFF
J gene: TRBJ2-7; V gene: TRBV5-1; clone size: NA; D gene: NA; CDR3 DNA: TGCGCCAGCAGCTTGTCTGGGTCGAGGGTCCACGAGCAGTACTTC; CDR3 protein: CASSLSGSRVHEQYF
J gene: TRBJ1-1; V gene: TRBV30; clone size: few; D gene: NA; CDR3 DNA: TGTGCCTGGAGTGAGCTTCAGGTGGAGACTGAAGCTTTCTTT; CDR3 protein: CAWSELQVETEAFF
J gene: TRBJ2-7; V gene: TRBV7-9; clone size: NA; D gene: NA; CDR3 DNA: TGTGCCAGCAGCTTTCCAGGGTCCTACGAGCAGTACTTC; CDR3 protein: CASSFPGSYEQYF
J gene: TRBJ1-2; V gene: TRBV27; clone size: NA; D gene: NA; CDR3 DNA: TGTGCCAGCAGTCCACAGGGCGGGTATGGCTACACCTTC; CDR3 protein: CASSPQGGYGYTF
J gene: TRBJ2-1; V gene: TRBV5-1; clone size: once; D gene: TRBD2; CDR3 DNA: TGCGCCAGCAGCTGGAGCGGGAACTCCTACAATGAGCAGTTCTTC; CDR3 protein: CASSWSGNSYNEQFF
J gene: TRBJ2-3; V gene: TRBV7-8; clone size: NA; D gene: NA; CDR3 DNA: TGTGCCAGCAGCTTATCCCCAGATACGCAGTATTTT; CDR3 protein: CASSLSPDTQYF
J gene: TRBJ2-7; V gene: TRBV7-9; clone size: NA; D gene: TRBD1; CDR3 DNA: TGTGCCAGCAGGCGGAATACAGGGGAAGGATACGAGCAGTACTTC; CDR3 protein: CASRRNTGEGYEQYF
J gene: TRBJ2-7; V gene: TRBV15; clone size: NA; D gene: NA; CDR3 DNA: TGTGCCACCAGCAGAGAGGGGGGAGGCGTCTACGAGCAGTACTTC; CDR3 protein: CATSREGGGVYEQYF
J gene: TRBJ2-1; V gene: TRBV7-9; clone size: NA; D gene: TRBD2; CDR3 DNA: TGTGCCAGCAGCCTGGGACTAGCGGGGGCGGCGAGCTCCTACAATGAGCAGTTCTTC; CDR3 protein: CASSLGLAGAASSYNEQFF
J gene: TRBJ1-5; V gene: TRBV28; clone size: NA; D gene: NA; CDR3 DNA: TGTGCCAGCAGTTTTTTGGTAGGGTCTCAGCCCCAGCATTTT; CDR3 protein: CASSFLVGSQPQHF